This is a list of T cell receptor beta chains from one sample in a study of a mutant IDH1 vaccine in newly diagnosed glioma. TCRdb's copy holds only in-frame clones and misses some; the assay was immunoSEQ multiplex PCR. The sample has roughly 50,000 clones; about 81% are singletons. The antigens these receptors bind are not known. Sequenced material: PBMCs, taken from a glioma patient whose treatment included an IDH1 peptide vaccine. These receptors all stem from a woman between 35 and 50 years old with glioma. Some clones in this sample may be carry-over from other donors' samples. Each CDR3 is given with its conserved first and last residue. The D gene is left open where the match is weak. Some rows mark clone size as missing; the rest say once, few, many or name a class of expanded clone.

D gene: TRBD2; J gene: TRBJ2-5; clone size: once; V gene: TRBV29-1; CDR3 DNA: TGCAGCGCTTTAGCGGGGGACGGGGAGACCCAGTACTTC; CDR3 protein: CSALAGDGETQYF
D gene: TRBD1; J gene: TRBJ1-2; clone size: few; V gene: TRBV6-5; CDR3 DNA: TGTGCCAGCAGACCTTCTAACAGGGGGGACTATGGCTACACCTTC; CDR3 protein: CASRPSNRGDYGYTF
D gene: TRBD2; J gene: TRBJ2-3; clone size: NA; V gene: TRBV10-3; CDR3 DNA: TGTGCCATCAGTGCCGAGCGGGGGGGCACAGATACGCAGTATTTT; CDR3 protein: CAISAERGGTDTQYF
D gene: NA; J gene: TRBJ1-1; clone size: NA; V gene: TRBV6-6; CDR3 DNA: TGTGCCAGCAGTTACGGGGACGCGCGGGTTGAAGCTTTCTTT; CDR3 protein: CASSYGDARVEAFF
D gene: TRBD2; J gene: TRBJ2-7; clone size: NA; V gene: TRBV18; CDR3 DNA: TGTGCCAGCTCACGAAGCGGGGGCGGTACCTACGAGCAGTACTTC; CDR3 protein: CASSRSGGGTYEQYF
D gene: NA; J gene: TRBJ1-2; clone size: NA; V gene: TRBV2; CDR3 DNA: TGTGCCAGCAGTGTTGACAGCAAGCGGGGCTACACCTTC; CDR3 protein: CASSVDSKRGYTF
D gene: NA; J gene: TRBJ2-7; clone size: NA; V gene: TRBV29-1; CDR3 DNA: TGCAGCGTCGTTCCGGGAGCCTCCTACGAGCAGTACTTC; CDR3 protein: CSVVPGASYEQYF
D gene: NA; J gene: TRBJ2-7; clone size: NA; V gene: TRBV6-6; CDR3 DNA: TGTGCCAGCAGGCTCGAGGGCTCGTACGAGCAGTACTTC; CDR3 protein: CASRLEGSYEQYF
D gene: NA; J gene: TRBJ2-3; clone size: NA; V gene: TRBV25-1; CDR3 DNA: TGTGCCAGCAGTGAGATGGACGGCACAGATACGCAGTATTTT; CDR3 protein: CASSEMDGTDTQYF
D gene: NA; J gene: TRBJ2-5; clone size: NA; V gene: TRBV5-1; CDR3 DNA: TGCGCCAGCAGCTTGGCCGCGGCTCAAGAGACCCAGTACTTC; CDR3 protein: CASSLAAAQETQYF
D gene: NA; J gene: TRBJ2-5; clone size: NA; V gene: TRBV4-1; CDR3 DNA: TGCGCCAGCAGCCAAGGAGGGACACCTAAAGAGACCCAGTACTTC; CDR3 protein: CASSQGGTPKETQYF
D gene: NA; J gene: TRBJ1-1; clone size: NA; V gene: TRBV19; CDR3 DNA: TGTGCCAGTGCGCCCCCAGGGCCCCACCGGCGGGGGAACACTGAAGCTTTCTTT; CDR3 protein: CASAPPGPHRRGNTEAFF
D gene: NA; J gene: TRBJ1-3; clone size: NA; V gene: TRBV5-4; CDR3 DNA: TGTGCCAGCAGCTTGGACAGGGCAAGCGGAAACACCATATATTTT; CDR3 protein: CASSLDRASGNTIYF
D gene: NA; J gene: TRBJ2-5; clone size: NA; V gene: TRBV30; CDR3 DNA: TGTGCCTGGAGTGTAAGGGTCCAAGAGACCCAGTACTTC; CDR3 protein: CAWSVRVQETQYF
D gene: TRBD1; J gene: TRBJ1-1; clone size: NA; V gene: TRBV9; CDR3 DNA: TGTGCCAGCAGTGGGACAGGGCGGGGGACTGAAGCTTTCTTT; CDR3 protein: CASSGTGRGTEAFF
D gene: NA; J gene: TRBJ1-1; clone size: NA; V gene: TRBV5-1; CDR3 DNA: TGCGCCAGCAGCTTGACGGGGAAAGGGGGCACTGAAGCTTTCTTT; CDR3 protein: CASSLTGKGGTEAFF
D gene: TRBD2; J gene: TRBJ2-5; clone size: NA; V gene: TRBV6-1; CDR3 DNA: TGTGCCAGCAGTGGGTTAGCGGGGGGGCTAGAGACCCAGTACTTC; CDR3 protein: CASSGLAGGLETQYF
D gene: NA; J gene: TRBJ2-7; clone size: NA; V gene: TRBV11-2; CDR3 DNA: TGTGCCAGCAGCTTTCCCGGGGGCCCCTACGAGCAGTACTTC; CDR3 protein: CASSFPGGPYEQYF
D gene: NA; J gene: TRBJ1-1; clone size: few; V gene: TRBV6-5; CDR3 DNA: TGTGCCAGCGCGGTCAGGGGTACTGAAGCTTTCTTT; CDR3 protein: CASAVRGTEAFF
D gene: NA; J gene: TRBJ1-4; clone size: NA; V gene: TRBV7-3; CDR3 DNA: TGTGCCAGCAGCTTGACAGTTGAAAAACTGTTTTTT; CDR3 protein: CASSLTVEKLFF
D gene: NA; J gene: TRBJ2-2; clone size: NA; V gene: TRBV7-8; CDR3 DNA: TGTGCCAGCAGCTTAGTCAGGGGACCCACCGGGGAGCTGTTTTTT; CDR3 protein: CASSLVRGPTGELFF
D gene: NA; J gene: TRBJ2-2; clone size: NA; V gene: TRBV5-4; CDR3 DNA: TGTGCCAGCAGCCCCCCGAACACCGGGGAGCTGTTTTTT; CDR3 protein: CASSPPNTGELFF
D gene: NA; J gene: TRBJ1-1; clone size: once; V gene: TRBV27; CDR3 DNA: TGTGCCAGCAGTGTCAGGGGAGGCGGTGAAGCTTTCTTT; CDR3 protein: CASSVRGGGEAFF
D gene: TRBD1; J gene: TRBJ2-7; clone size: once; V gene: TRBV4-1; CDR3 DNA: TGCGCCAGCAGCCCGCAACCACAGGGGACGACCTACGAGCAGTACTTC; CDR3 protein: CASSPQPQGTTYEQYF
D gene: NA; J gene: TRBJ1-1; clone size: NA; V gene: TRBV7-9; CDR3 DNA: TGTGCCAGCAGCCCCGGCTGGGGGTCAAGGAACACTGAAGCTTTCTTT; CDR3 protein: CASSPGWGSRNTEAFF
D gene: TRBD2; J gene: TRBJ2-3; clone size: NA; V gene: TRBV9; CDR3 DNA: TGTGCCAGCACCGTAGCACTAGCGGGCACAGATACGCAGTATTTT; CDR3 protein: CASTVALAGTDTQYF
D gene: NA; J gene: TRBJ2-7; clone size: NA; V gene: TRBV7-9; CDR3 DNA: TGTGCCAGCAGCTTAATCGCTCAGAAGGACGATTACGAGCAGTACTTC; CDR3 protein: CASSLIAQKDDYEQYF